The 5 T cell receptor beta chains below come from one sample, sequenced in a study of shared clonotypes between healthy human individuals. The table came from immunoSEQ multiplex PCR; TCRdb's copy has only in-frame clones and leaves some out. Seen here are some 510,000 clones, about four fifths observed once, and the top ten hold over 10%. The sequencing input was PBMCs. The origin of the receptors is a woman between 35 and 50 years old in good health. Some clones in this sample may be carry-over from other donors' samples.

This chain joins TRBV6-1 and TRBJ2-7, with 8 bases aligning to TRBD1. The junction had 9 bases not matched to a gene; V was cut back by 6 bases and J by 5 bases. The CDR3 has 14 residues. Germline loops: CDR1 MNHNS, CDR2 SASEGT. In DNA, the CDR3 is TGTGCCAGCAGAGCACCGGGACAGGTAGACGAGCAGTACTTC. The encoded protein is CASRAPGQVDEQYF.

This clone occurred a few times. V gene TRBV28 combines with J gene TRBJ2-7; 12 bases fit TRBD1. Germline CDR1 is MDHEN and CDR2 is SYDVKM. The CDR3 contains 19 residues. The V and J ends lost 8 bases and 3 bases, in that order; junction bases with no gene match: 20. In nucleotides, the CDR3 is TGTGCCAGCCAAGGTCTCACCTCGGGGGGGGACAGGGGGCTCTACGAGCAGTACTTC. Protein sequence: CASQGLTSGGDRGLYEQYF.

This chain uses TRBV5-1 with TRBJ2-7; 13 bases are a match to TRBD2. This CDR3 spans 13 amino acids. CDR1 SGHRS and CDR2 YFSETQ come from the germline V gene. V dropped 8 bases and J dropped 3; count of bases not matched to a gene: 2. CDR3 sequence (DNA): TGCGCCAGTGGGACTAGCGGGGTCTACGAGCAGTACTTC. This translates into CASGTSGVYEQYF.

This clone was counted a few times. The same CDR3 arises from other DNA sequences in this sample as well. The CDR3 bases are TGTGCCAGCAGCTATAGTGCAGATACGCAGTATTTT. Encoded protein: CASSYSADTQYF. This rearrangement joins TRBV7-2 to TRBJ2-3; D unresolved. CDR1 is SGHTA, CDR2 FQGNSA, per germline. Trimming removed 4 bases from V and 4 bases from J, with 6 bases in between. The CDR3 consists of 12 residues.

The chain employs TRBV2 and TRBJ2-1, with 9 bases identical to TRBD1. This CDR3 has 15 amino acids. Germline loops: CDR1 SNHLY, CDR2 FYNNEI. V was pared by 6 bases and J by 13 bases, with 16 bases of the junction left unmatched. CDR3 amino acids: CASRETGGMTMRQFF. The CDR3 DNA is TGTGCCAGCAGGGAGACAGGGGGAATGACAATGAGACAGTTCTTC.